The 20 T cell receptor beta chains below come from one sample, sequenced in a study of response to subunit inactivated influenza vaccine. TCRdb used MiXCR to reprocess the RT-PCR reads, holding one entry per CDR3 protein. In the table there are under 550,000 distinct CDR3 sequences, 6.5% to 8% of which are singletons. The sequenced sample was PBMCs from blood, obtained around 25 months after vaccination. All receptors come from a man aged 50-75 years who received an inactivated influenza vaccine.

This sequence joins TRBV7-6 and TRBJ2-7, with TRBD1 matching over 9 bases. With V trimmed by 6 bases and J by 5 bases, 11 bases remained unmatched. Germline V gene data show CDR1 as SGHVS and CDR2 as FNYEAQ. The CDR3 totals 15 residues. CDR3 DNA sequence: TGTGCCAGCAGTCGATACGACAGGGGGATCCACGAGCAGTACTTC. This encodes CASSRYDRGIHEQYF.

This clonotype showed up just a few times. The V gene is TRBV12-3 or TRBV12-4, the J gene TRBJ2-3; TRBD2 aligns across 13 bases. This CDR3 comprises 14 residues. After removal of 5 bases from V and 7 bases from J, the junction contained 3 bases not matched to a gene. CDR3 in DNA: TGTGCCAGCAGTACTAGCGGGGGGGCGTATACGCAGTATTTT. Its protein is CASSTSGGAYTQYF.

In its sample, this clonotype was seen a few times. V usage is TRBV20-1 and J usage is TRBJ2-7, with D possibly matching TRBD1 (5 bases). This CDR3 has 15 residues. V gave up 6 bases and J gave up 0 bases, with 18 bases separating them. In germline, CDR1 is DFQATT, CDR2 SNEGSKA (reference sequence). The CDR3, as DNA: TGCAGTGCGCCCCCCCCGGAAAGGGGCTCCTACGAGCAGTACTTC. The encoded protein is CSAPPPERGSYEQYF.

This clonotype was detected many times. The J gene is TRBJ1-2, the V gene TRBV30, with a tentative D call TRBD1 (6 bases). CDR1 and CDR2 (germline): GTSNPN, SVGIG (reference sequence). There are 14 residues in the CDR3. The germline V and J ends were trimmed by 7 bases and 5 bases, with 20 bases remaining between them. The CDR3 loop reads CASLLTTDSYGYTF. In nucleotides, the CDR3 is TGTGCCTCCCTGCTGACGACGGACAGTTATGGCTACACCTTC.

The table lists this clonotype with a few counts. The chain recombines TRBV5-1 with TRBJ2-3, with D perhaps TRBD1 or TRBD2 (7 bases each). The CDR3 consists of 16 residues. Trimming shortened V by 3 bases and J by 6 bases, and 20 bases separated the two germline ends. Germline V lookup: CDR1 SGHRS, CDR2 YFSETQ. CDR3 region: CASSSGRGPWLDTQYF. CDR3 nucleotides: TGCGCCAGCAGCTCGGGGAGGGGGCCCTGGTTGGATACGCAGTATTTT. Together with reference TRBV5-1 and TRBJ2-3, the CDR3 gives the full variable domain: KAGVTQTPRYLIKTRGQQVTLSCSPISGHRSVSWYQQTPGQGLQFLFEYFSETQRNKGNFPGRFSGRQFSNSRSEMNVSTLELGDSALYLCASSSGRGPWLDTQYFGPGTRLTVL.

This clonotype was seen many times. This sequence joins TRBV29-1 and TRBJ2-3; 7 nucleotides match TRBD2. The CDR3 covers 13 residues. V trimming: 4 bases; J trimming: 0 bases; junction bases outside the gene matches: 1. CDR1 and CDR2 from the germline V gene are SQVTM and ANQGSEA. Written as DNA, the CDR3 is TGCAGCGTTGCTAGCGGAAGCACAGATACGCAGTATTTT. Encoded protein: CSVASGSTDTQYF.

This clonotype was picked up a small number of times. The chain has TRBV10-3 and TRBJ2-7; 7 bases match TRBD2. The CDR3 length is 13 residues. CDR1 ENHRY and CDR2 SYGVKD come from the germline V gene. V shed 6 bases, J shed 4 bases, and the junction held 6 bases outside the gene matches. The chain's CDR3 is CAIRVGGRYEQYF. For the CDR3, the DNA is TGTGCCATCAGGGTGGGGGGGAGGTACGAGCAGTACTTC.

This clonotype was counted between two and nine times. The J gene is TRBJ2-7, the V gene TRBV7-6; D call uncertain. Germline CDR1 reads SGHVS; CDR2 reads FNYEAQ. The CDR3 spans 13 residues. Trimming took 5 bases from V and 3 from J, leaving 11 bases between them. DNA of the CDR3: TGTGCCAGCAGCGCTCCGGGCCGCTACGAGCAGTACTTC. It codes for CASSAPGRYEQYF.

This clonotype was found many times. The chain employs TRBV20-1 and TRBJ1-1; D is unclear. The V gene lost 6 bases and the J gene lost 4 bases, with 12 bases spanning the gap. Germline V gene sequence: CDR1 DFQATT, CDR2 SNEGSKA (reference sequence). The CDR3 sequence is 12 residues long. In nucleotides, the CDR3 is TGCAGTGCCCAAAAGGTCGGCACTGAAGCTTTCTTT. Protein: CSAQKVGTEAFF.

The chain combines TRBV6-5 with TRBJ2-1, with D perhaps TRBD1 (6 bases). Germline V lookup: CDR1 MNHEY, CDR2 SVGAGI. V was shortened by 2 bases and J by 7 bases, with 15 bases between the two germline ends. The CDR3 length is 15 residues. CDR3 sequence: CASSYGVGGLNEQFF. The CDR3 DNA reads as TGTGCCAGCAGTTACGGGGTAGGGGGTTTAAATGAGCAGTTCTTC.

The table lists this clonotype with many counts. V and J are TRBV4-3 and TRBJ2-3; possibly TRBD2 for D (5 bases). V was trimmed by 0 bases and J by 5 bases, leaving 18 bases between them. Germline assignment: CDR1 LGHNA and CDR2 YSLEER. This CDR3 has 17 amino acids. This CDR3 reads CASSQEWAGMLGDTQYF. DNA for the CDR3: TGCGCCAGCAGCCAAGAATGGGCCGGGATGTTGGGAGATACGCAGTATTTT.

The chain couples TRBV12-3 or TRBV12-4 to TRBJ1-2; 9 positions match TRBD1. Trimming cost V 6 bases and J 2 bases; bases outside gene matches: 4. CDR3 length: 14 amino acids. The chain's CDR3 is CASRQGTGNYGYTF. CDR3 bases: TGTGCCAGCAGACAAGGGACAGGGAACTATGGCTACACCTTC.

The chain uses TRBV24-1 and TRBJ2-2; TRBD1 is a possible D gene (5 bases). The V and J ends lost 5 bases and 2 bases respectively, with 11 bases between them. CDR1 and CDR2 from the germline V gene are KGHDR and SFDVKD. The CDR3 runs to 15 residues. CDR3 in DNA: TGTGCCACCAGTGCGCAGGGTTCAAACACCGGGGAGCTGTTTTTT. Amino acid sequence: CATSAQGSNTGELFF.

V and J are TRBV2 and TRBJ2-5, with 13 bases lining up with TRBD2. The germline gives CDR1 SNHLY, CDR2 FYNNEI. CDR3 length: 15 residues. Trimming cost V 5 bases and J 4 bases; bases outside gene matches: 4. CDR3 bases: TGTGCCAGCAGTTCCCGGACTAGCGGGAGAGAGACCCAGTACTTC. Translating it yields CASSSRTSGRETQYF.

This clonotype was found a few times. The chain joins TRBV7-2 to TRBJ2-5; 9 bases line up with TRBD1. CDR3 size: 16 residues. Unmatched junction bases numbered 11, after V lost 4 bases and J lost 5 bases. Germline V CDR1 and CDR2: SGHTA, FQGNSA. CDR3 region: CASSSRGQGSLETQYF. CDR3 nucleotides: TGTGCCAGCAGCTCCAGGGGACAGGGAAGTTTGGAGACCCAGTACTTC.

The CDR3 reads CATSGTGNQPQHF. CDR3 in DNA: TGTGCCACCAGTGGGACGGGCAATCAGCCCCAGCATTTT. The rearrangement joins TRBV24-1 to TRBJ1-5; no firm D call. CDR3 length: 13 residues. V was shortened by 5 bases and J by 2 bases, with 6 bases between the two germline ends. The germline CDR1 and CDR2 sequences are KGHDR and SFDVKD.

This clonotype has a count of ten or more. In nucleotides, the CDR3 is TGCGCCAGCAGCTTGGATGGGGCAGCTAACTATGGCTACACCTTC. It encodes CASSLDGAANYGYTF. V gene TRBV5-1 combines with J gene TRBJ1-2, with D maybe TRBD1 (5 bases). The germline V gene has CDR1 SGHRS and CDR2 YFSETQ. The V end lost 0 bases, the J end lost 0 bases, and 9 bases lay between the germline ends. CDR3 length: 15 residues.

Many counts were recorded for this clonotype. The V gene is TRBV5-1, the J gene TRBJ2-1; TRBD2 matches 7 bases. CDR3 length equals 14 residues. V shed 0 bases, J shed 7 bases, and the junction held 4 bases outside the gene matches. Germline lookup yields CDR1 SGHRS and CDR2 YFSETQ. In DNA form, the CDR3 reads TGCGCCAGCAGCTTGGGGGAGGGCCGTAATGAGCAGTTCTTC. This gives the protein CASSLGEGRNEQFF. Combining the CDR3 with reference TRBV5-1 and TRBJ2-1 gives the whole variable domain KAGVTQTPRYLIKTRGQQVTLSCSPISGHRSVSWYQQTPGQGLQFLFEYFSETQRNKGNFPGRFSGRQFSNSRSEMNVSTLELGDSALYLCASSLGEGRNEQFFGPGTRLTVL.

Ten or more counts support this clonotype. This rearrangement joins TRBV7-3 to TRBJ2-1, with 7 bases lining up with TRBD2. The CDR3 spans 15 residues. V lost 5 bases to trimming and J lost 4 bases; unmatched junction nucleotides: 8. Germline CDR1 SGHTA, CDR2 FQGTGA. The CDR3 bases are TGTGCCAGCAGCGTCAGCGGGATTGGTTACAATGAGCAGTTCTTC. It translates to CASSVSGIGYNEQFF.

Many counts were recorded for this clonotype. CDR3 in DNA: TGCGCCAGCAGCTTGTGGGGGCACTCTGGACAGGGGGGCCCAGATACGCAGTATTTT. Its protein is CASSLWGHSGQGGPDTQYF. V gene TRBV5-1 combines with J gene TRBJ2-3; TRBD1 agrees at 10 bases. Germline V gene lookup returns CDR1 SGHRS and CDR2 YFSETQ. This CDR3 region has 19 residues. V lost 1 base to trimming and J lost 4 bases; unmatched junction nucleotides: 15.